This T cell receptor beta chain was captured in a study of pediatric ulcerative colitis. At the level of the study: Several patients showed pancolitis and two showed left-sided colitis.

This clone was counted a single time. The CDR3 has 16 residues. Germline V CDR1 and CDR2: SGDLS, YYNGEE. Trimming cost V 3 bases and J 9 bases; bases outside gene matches: 12. Sequencing depth was up to 500,000 reads per sample. Using immunoSEQ multiplex PCR, the repertoire was profiled, and TCRdb retains in-frame clones only, with some absent. Counted here are 55,000 to 80,000 clones, over 70% occurring once; the ten biggest clones make up roughly 5.4%. This receptor was obtained from a boy between 10 and 17 years old with moderate ulcerative colitis. The chain is built from TRBV9 and TRBJ1-6; 7 bases are shared with TRBD1. Sequencing was done on a sample of blood. The DNA of the CDR3 is TGTGCCAGCAGCGGCGATCTGGGGACAGTACGTTCACCCCTCCACTTT. Amino acids: CASSGDLGTVRSPLHF.